This T cell receptor (beta chain) derives from a study of blood T cell repertoires in COVID-19. Overall study context: Sites in the United States, Italy and Spain provided acute and convalescent COVID-19 samples. T cells, B-cell-depleted T cells, or PBMCs supplied cDNA or gDNA.

Unmatched junction bases numbered 5, after V lost 3 bases and J lost 3 bases. The CDR3 length is 14 residues. CDR1 SGHRS and CDR2 YFSETQ come from the germline V gene. Assay used: immunoSEQ multiplex PCR; TCRdb lists only in-frame clones, some missing. The table records over 250,000 clones, about nine tenths of them present only once. Cohort allocation depended upon clinical history that participants reported. Specimen: PBMCs or T cells enriched from blood (not recorded which). This TCR was sampled from a woman in her sixties who had recovered from COVID-19. The chain has TRBV5-1 and TRBJ1-1; TRBD1 matches at 7 bases. The CDR3 reads CASSSGQSYTEAFF. For the CDR3, the DNA is TGCGCCAGCAGCTCGGGACAGTCTTACACTGAAGCTTTCTTT.